This TCR beta chain was sequenced for a study of blood T cell repertoires in COVID-19 (dated by TCRdb to 2020 to 2021). Study-level background: The collaborator samples originated in the United States, Italy and Spain and spanned the acute and convalescent phases of COVID-19. The dataset comprised deeply sampled blood TCRbeta repertoires from subjects exposed to, actively infected with, or recovered from COVID-19. The material from the prospective study consisted of cDNA or gDNA derived from T cells, B-cell-depleted T cells, or PBMCs. Samples were obtained from the ongoing ImmuneRACE study (first 160 participants) and from 1,254 subjects provided by 6 global collaborators. Where available, HLA class I and class II types were obtained from metadata supplied by the sample provider rather than from assay-based typing. The repertoires were released in a freely available public database meant as a resource for research on the immune response to SARS-CoV-2. Nearly every sample came with metadata listing a de-identified subject ID, COVID-19 status, age in years and sex.

Collaborating institutions collected whole blood in K2EDTA tubes following their own protocols. For TCRbeta analysis, collaborators shipped samples as frozen whole blood, isolated PBMCs, or DNA extracted from either of those sample types. The immunoSEQ Assay, a bias-controlled multiplex PCR, was used to amplify TCRbeta CDR3 regions from genomic DNA. The paper's data handling went like this. Within the assay, amplification of reference gene primers was used to estimate how many nucleated cells each sample contained. Sequence reads were collapsed and filtered to measure the absolute abundance of every unique TCRbeta CDR3 rearrangement. For each sample, productive Simpson clonality was calculated by taking the square root of Simpson's diversity index across productive rearrangements. In its TCRdb copy, this immuneACCESS table keeps in-frame sequences only and misses some clones. Where compared with another copy, unresolved V genes explain less than half of these, and the others have no known cause. The V and J calls and clone size were taken over from that table, and D and trimming were inferred from the DNA. The sample records some 150,000 clones, 80% to 90% of which are singletons. The ten largest clones take up approximately 1.4% of the sample.

The paper's findings and limits, for the study overall: Clinical and demographic metadata were provided uncurated, with the amount varying by source and participant.

A word on this clone: Its recognized antigen is unknown. Base qualities are not at hand, and no much larger clone is one base apart.

The sample consisted of peripheral blood. The sequence was obtained from a woman in her forties or fifties with acute or convalescent COVID-19.

CDR3 reads: CASSAGNPGQGGEQYF. The DNA reads as follows: TGTGCCAGCAGCGCGGGGAATCCGGGACAGGGGGGCGAGCAGTACTTC. The V gene is TRBV7-2 and the J gene is TRBJ2-7; 11 bases in the junction line up with TRBD1. The germline V gene supplies CDR1 SGHTA and CDR2 FQGNSA. Taken from cysteine to phenylalanine, the CDR3 has 16 residues. The only DNA kept is the CDR3, 48 bases in frame from the first base. Trimmed from V: 5 bases; trimmed from J: 6 bases; junction bases lacking a gene match: 12.